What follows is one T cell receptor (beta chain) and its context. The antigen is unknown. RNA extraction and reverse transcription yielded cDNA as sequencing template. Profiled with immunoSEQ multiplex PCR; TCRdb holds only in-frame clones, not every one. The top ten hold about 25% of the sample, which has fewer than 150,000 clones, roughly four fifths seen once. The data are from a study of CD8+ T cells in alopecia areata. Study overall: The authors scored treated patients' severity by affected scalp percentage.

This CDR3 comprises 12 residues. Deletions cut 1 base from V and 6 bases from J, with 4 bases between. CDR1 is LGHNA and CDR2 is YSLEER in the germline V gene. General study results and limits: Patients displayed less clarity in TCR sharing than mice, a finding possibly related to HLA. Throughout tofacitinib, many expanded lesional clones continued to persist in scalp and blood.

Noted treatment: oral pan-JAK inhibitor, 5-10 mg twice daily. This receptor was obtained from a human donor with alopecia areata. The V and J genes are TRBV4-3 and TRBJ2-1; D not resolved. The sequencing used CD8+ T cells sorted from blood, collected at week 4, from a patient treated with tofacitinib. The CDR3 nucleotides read TGCGCCAGCAGCCAAGGAGGCAATGAGCAGTTCTTC. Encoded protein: CASSQGGNEQFF.